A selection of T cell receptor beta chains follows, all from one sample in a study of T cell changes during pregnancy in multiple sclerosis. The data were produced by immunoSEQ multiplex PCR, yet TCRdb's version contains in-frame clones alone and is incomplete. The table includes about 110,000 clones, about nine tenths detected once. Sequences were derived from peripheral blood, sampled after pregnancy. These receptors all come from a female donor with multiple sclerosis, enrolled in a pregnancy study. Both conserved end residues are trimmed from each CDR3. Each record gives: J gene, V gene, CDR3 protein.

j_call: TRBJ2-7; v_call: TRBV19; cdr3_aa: ASSRLAGGSSYEQY
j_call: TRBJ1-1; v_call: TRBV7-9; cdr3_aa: ASSPRTPFMNTEAF
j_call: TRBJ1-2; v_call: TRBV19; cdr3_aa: ASNTGGRVVDYT
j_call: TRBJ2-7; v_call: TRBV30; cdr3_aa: AWRGLAGVLGEQY
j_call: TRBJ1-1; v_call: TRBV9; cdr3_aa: ASSVAPRGEAF
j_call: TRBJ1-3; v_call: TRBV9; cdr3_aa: ASSQEGGAGFGNTIY
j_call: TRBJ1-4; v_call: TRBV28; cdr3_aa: ASSFYAVRRGEKLF
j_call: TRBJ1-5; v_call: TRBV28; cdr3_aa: ASSLRTYSNQPQH
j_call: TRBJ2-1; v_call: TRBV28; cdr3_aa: ASSPGLAGGRSSYNEQF
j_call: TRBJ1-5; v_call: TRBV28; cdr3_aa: ASSLQGARNQPQH
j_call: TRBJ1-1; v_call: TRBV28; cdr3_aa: ASSLKGGSTEAF
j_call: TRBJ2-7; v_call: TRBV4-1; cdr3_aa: ASSQTSGGAGEQY
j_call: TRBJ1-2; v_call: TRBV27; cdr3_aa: ASSPRDSYGYT
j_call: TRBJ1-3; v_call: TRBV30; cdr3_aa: AAGSRGQSGNTIY
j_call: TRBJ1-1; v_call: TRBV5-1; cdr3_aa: ASRIPRGTGDTEAF